This entry features one T cell receptor beta chain sequence. Its matching antigen is unknown. Other nucleotide sequences from this sample produce the same CDR3. The data were obtained in a study of shared clonotypes between healthy human individuals. Study-wide points: In the sorted subsets, rarefaction showed sequencing was incomplete despite large depth.

Germline V gene sequence: CDR1 SNHLY, CDR2 FYNNEI. The CDR3 has 15 residues. V dropped 0 bases and J dropped 2 bases, with 8 bases sitting between them. Generated by immunoSEQ multiplex PCR, the TCRdb table keeps only in-frame clones and is missing some. The table shows under 1,100,000 clones, with 75% occurring only once. The specimen sequenced was memory CD4+ T cells sorted from blood. Subset noted: CD45RA-negative fraction. The chain recombines TRBV2 with TRBJ1-5; D might be TRBD1 (5 bases). The receptor comes from a man younger than 35 in good health. The CDR3 nucleotides are TGTGCCAGCAGTGAAGCGACGGGGGGCAATCAGCCCCAGCATTTT. This gives the protein CASSEATGGNQPQHF.